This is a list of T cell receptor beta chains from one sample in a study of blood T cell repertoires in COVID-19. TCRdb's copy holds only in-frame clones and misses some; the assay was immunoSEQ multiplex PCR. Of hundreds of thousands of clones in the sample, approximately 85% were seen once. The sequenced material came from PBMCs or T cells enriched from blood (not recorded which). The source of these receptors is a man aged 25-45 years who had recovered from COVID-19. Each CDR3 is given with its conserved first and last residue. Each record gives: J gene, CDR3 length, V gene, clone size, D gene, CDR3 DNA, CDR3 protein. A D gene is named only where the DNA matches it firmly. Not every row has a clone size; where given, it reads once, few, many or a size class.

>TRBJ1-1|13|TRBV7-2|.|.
TGTGCCAGCAGCTTGACATTGAACACTGAAGCTTTCTTT
CASSLTLNTEAFF
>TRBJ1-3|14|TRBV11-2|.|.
TGTGCCAGCAGCTCGACCCGAGGGGGAAACACCATATATTTT
CASSSTRGGNTIYF
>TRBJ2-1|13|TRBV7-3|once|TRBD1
TGTGCCAGCAGCTCGGGACAGGGTCATGAGCAGTTCTTC
CASSSGQGHEQFF
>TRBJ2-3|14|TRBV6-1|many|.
TGTGCCAGCAGTGATTCGGAGGGCCCAGATACGCAGTATTTT
CASSDSEGPDTQYF
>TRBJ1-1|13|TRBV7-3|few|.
TGTGCCAGCAGCCATGGACAGAACACTGAAGCTTTCTTT
CASSHGQNTEAFF
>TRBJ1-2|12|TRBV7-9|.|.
TGTGCCAGCAGCGCGGACAGCTATGGCTACACCTTC
CASSADSYGYTF
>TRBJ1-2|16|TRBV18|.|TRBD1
TGTGCCAGCTCACCGTTACAGGGGCTCCCACGTGGTGGCTACACCTTC
CASSPLQGLPRGGYTF
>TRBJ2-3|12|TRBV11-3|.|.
TGTGCCAGCAGCATCTCGCGAGGTACGCAGTATTTT
CASSISRGTQYF
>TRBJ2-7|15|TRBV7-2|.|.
TGTGCCAGCAGTCCACCCGGAGGACTGACGTACGAGCAGTACTTC
CASSPPGGLTYEQYF
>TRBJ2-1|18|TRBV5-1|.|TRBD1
TGCGCCAGCAGCTTGGTTTATGTAGGGGGCCTAGCCTACAATGAGCAGTTCTTC
CASSLVYVGGLAYNEQFF
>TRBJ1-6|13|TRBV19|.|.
TGTGCCAGTAGTTCCCCGACTGATTCACCCCTCCACTTT
CASSSPTDSPLHF
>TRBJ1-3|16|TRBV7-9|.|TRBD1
TGTGCCAGCAGGTACACAGGGGCCATCTCTGGAAACACCATATATTTT
CASRYTGAISGNTIYF
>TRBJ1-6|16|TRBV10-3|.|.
TGTGCCATCAGTGAGGCGGTTAGCTCCTATAATTCACCCCTCCACTTT
CAISEAVSSYNSPLHF
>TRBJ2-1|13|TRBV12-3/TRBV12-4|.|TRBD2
TGTGCCAGCAGTTTGACTAGCGAGGGTGAGCAGTTCTTC
CASSLTSEGEQFF
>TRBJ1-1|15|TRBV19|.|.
TGTGCCAGTAGTCCCCAGGTATATGTGAACACTGAAGCTTTCTTT
CASSPQVYVNTEAFF
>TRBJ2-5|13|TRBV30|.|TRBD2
TGTGCCTGGTCCAGCGGGGGGCGGGAGACCCAGTACTTC
CAWSSGGRETQYF